Following are 7 T cell receptor beta chains from one sample sequenced in a study of T cell responses to AZD1222 COVID-19 vaccine. TCRdb's copy holds only in-frame clones and misses some; the assay was immunoSEQ multiplex PCR. Of under 70,000 clones in the sample, approximately 85% are singletons; the top ten hold around 25%. The source was peripheral blood, collected on day 0 of MenACWY control vaccination. Every receptor here comes from an adult in good health.

The chain combines TRBV29-1 with TRBJ2-3; 8 bases fit TRBD1. V was pared by 4 bases and J by 7 bases, with 7 bases of the junction left unmatched. The CDR3 has 13 amino acids. The germline V gene has CDR1 SQVTM and CDR2 ANQGSEA. The CDR3 reads CSVGAQGVYTQYF. The CDR3 DNA reads TGCAGCGTTGGAGCACAGGGGGTCTATACGCAGTATTTT.

This clone was observed a handful of times. This chain links TRBV5-5 with TRBJ1-5; D gene uncertain. V lost 1 base to trimming and J lost 0 bases, with 2 bases between them. Germline values: CDR1 SGHKS, CDR2 YYEKEE (reference sequence). There are 13 residues in the CDR3. The CDR3 nucleotides are TGTGCCAGCAGCTTGTCTAGCAATCAGCCCCAGCATTTT. This translates into CASSLSSNQPQHF.

The chain couples TRBV3-1 (or the pseudogene TRBV3-2) to TRBJ2-7; 7 bases line up with TRBD2. Trimming took 0 bases from V and 2 from J; bases not matched to a gene: 13. This CDR3 region has 18 residues. CDR1 is LGHDT and CDR2 is YNNKEL in the germline V gene (reference sequence). The CDR3 DNA sequence: TGTGCCAGCAGCCAAGATTTTTGGGAGGCGGGAGTTACCTACGAGCAGTACTTC. Its translation is CASSQDFWEAGVTYEQYF.

The V gene is TRBV7-9, the J gene TRBJ1-1; D call uncertain. The germline V and J ends were trimmed by 0 bases and 0 bases, with 8 bases remaining between them. There are 15 residues in the CDR3. CDR1 and CDR2 from the germline V gene are SEHNR and FQNEAQ (reference sequence). CDR3 in amino acids: CASSLADRMNTEAFF. For the CDR3, the DNA is TGTGCCAGCAGCTTAGCGGACCGAATGAACACTGAAGCTTTCTTT.

The rearrangement joins TRBV5-4 to TRBJ1-1, with a tentative D call TRBD1 (5 bases). Germline lookup yields CDR1 SGHNT and CDR2 YYREEE (reference sequence). This CDR3 is built from 13 residues. V was shortened by 6 bases and J by 5 bases, with 14 bases between the two germline ends. CDR3 protein: CASTPTGGTEAFF. For the CDR3, the DNA is TGTGCCAGCACCCCTACGGGGGGGACTGAAGCTTTCTTT.

The chain employs TRBV12-3 or TRBV12-4 and TRBJ2-7; D remains ambiguous. Trimming left V 6 bases short and J 6 bases short, with 9 bases between. This CDR3 comprises 11 residues. The CDR3 DNA follows: TGTGCCAGCAGCTCGCTTCTCGAGCAGTACTTC. The encoded protein is CASSSLLEQYF.

The CDR3 DNA is TGTGCCAGCAGCTTGTCAGGGGGGGATGAAAAACTGTTTTTT. This encodes CASSLSGGDEKLFF. J is TRBJ1-4 and V is TRBV7-9, with 7 bases aligning to TRBD1. This CDR3 contains 14 residues. V lost 3 bases and J lost 6; bases outside the gene matches: 4. Germline CDR1 is SEHNR and CDR2 is FQNEAQ (reference sequence).